This T cell receptor beta chain is from a study of blood T cell repertoires in COVID-19. Overall study context: The analysed material was cDNA or gDNA that came from T cells, B-cell-depleted T cells, or PBMCs.

As originally analysed: Estimated nucleated cell counts came from reference gene primer amplification. The table came from immunoSEQ multiplex PCR; TCRdb's copy has only in-frame clones and leaves some out. V and J calls and clone size come straight from that table; D and trimming were deduced from the DNA. The sample consists of 52,000 or so clones, approximately 80% of them appearing once. Germline assignment: CDR1 SGHNT and CDR2 YYREEE (reference sequence). Trimming removed 1 base from V and 8 bases from J; junction bases left unmatched: 7. The CDR3 is 15 amino acids. Many counts were recorded for this clone.

The V call is TRBV5-4, the J call TRBJ1-4, with 8 positions matching TRBD1. Sequencing was done on a sample of peripheral blood. This clonotype was sampled from a human donor in a cohort sampled during active COVID-19. In nucleotides, the CDR3 is TGTGCCAGCAGCTTGAACAGGGGGATCGACGAAAAACTGTTTTTT. It codes for CASSLNRGIDEKLFF.